This T cell receptor beta chain comes out of a study of blood T cell repertoires in COVID-19 (TCRdb year 2020). About the study as a whole: Collaborator samples came from the United States, Italy and Spain and covered acute and convalescent phases of COVID-19. The samples were drawn from two sources: the first 160 participants of the ongoing ImmuneRACE study, and over 1,000 subjects contributed by 6 global collaborators. The prospective study material was composed of cDNA or gDNA derived from T cells, B-cell-depleted T cells, or PBMCs. A freely available public database, intended as a resource for researchers studying the immune response to SARS-CoV-2, is where the repertoires were released. A de-identified subject ID, COVID-19 status, age in years and sex were almost always included in the sample metadata. Deeply sampled blood TCRbeta repertoires from subjects exposed to, actively infected with, or recovered from COVID-19 were included in the dataset. Where available, HLA class I and class II types were taken from metadata supplied by the sample provider and were not determined by assay-based typing.

What the study reported, not specific to this receptor: The amount of clinical and demographic metadata varied by source and participant and was provided uncurated.

TCRbeta CDR3 regions were amplified from genomic DNA by means of the immunoSEQ Assay, a bias-controlled multiplex PCR. Per the authors' processing: The number of nucleated cells in each sample was estimated by amplification of reference gene primers within the assay. Sequence reads were collapsed and filtered to measure the absolute abundance of every unique TCRbeta CDR3 rearrangement. For each sample, productive Simpson clonality was calculated by taking the square root of Simpson's diversity index across productive rearrangements. In TCRdb, the immuneACCESS table is reduced to in-frame sequences with V and J assigned. These tables do not hold every clone; where another copy was compared, an unresolved V gene accounts for under half, and the others remain unexplained. Clone size and V and J calls were adopted from that table, with D and trimming inferred from the DNA. The sample table lists around 100,000 clones, around 72% of them with a count of one. 3.9% of the sample belongs to the ten largest clones.

In the germline V gene, CDR1 corresponds to MDHEN and CDR2 to SYDVKM. Counted from cysteine to phenylalanine, this CDR3 has 19 amino acids. The DNA shown is the 57-base CDR3, in frame from base 1. Relative to germline, V is missing 2 bases and J is missing 1 base, with 17 bases of the junction outside any gene match. With respect to this clone: The target of this receptor is not known. Nothing much larger sits one base from this clone, and base qualities are not available.

One collaborating source in Seattle enrolled patients during active infection and followed them longitudinally through the course of disease. Whole blood was collected in K2EDTA tubes by collaborating institutions according to the institutions' own protocols. For TCRbeta analysis, collaborators shipped samples as frozen whole blood, isolated PBMCs, or DNA extracted from either of those sample types. This receptor was identified in a man between 65 and 85 years old with COVID-19, enrolled during active disease. Sequenced input: peripheral blood. Recombination connected TRBV28 to TRBJ2-7, with 7 junctional bases fitting TRBD2. The DNA sequence is given as TGTGCCAGCAGTTTAGGCGTAGTAACGGGATGGGGGGGTTCCTACGAGCAGTACTTC. Translated, this is CASSLGVVTGWGGSYEQYF.